Following are 16 T cell receptor beta chains from one sample sequenced in a study of blood T cell repertoires in COVID-19. Only in-frame clones appear in the TCRdb table, and some are missing; sequencing was by immunoSEQ multiplex PCR. The sample yields 150,000 or so clones, more than 65% seen once. Sequencing used PBMCs or T cells enriched from blood (not recorded which). The receptor set was obtained from a woman in her forties with acute COVID-19.

The chain has TRBV11-2 and TRBJ1-1, with unresolved D. The ends were cut back, 5 bases at V and 2 bases at J, with 12 bases in the middle. The CDR3 has 14 amino acids. Germline loops: CDR1 SGHAT, CDR2 FQNNGV. For the CDR3, the DNA is TGTGCCAGCAGCCCCCGGGTGGGTAACACTGAAGCTTTCTTT. It encodes CASSPRVGNTEAFF.

The gene calls are TRBV27 and TRBJ2-7, with TRBD2 identical over 8 bases. Trimming took 2 bases from V and 2 from J; bases not matched to a gene: 5. Germline V CDR1 and CDR2: MNHEY, SMNVEV (reference sequence). The CDR3 sequence is 15 residues long. The CDR3 loop is CASSLSGSVTYEQYF. In nucleotides, the CDR3 is TGTGCCAGCAGTTTAAGCGGGAGTGTGACCTACGAGCAGTACTTC.

This clone was seen many times. The rearrangement joins TRBV4-1 to TRBJ1-1; D unresolved. The CDR3 runs 12 residues. V was trimmed by 4 bases and J by 4 bases, leaving 7 bases between them. Looked up from germline, CDR1 is MGHRA and CDR2 is YSYEKL. The CDR3: CASSRPGTEAFF. DNA for the CDR3: TGCGCCAGCAGCCGCCCCGGCACTGAAGCTTTCTTT.

The chain links TRBV14 to TRBJ1-2; D might be TRBD1 (6 bases). The CDR3 is 16 amino acids. V lost 4 bases and J 4 bases, leaving 19 bases between the germline ends. Germline CDR1 and CDR2: SGHDN and FVKESK. The CDR3 DNA sequence: TGTGCCAGCAGCCCTGATGCGGGGGGCCGTGGCTATGGCTACACCTTC. Translated, it gives CASSPDAGGRGYGYTF.

This chain connects TRBV19 to TRBJ2-1, with a possible D match to TRBD2 (5 bases). The V and J ends lost 8 bases and 10 bases respectively, with 12 bases between them. In germline, CDR1 is LNHDA, CDR2 SQIVND (reference sequence). This CDR3 has 11 residues. The CDR3 loop is CASSLGSEQFF. The CDR3 DNA reads as TGTGCCAGTTCACTAGGGAGCGAGCAGTTCTTC.

V gene TRBV6-5 combines with J gene TRBJ1-6, with a tentative D call TRBD1 (5 bases). This CDR3 has 14 amino acids. Germline V gene lookup returns CDR1 MNHEY and CDR2 SVGAGI. V gave up 7 bases and J gave up 7 bases, with 14 bases separating them. Written as DNA, the CDR3 is TGTGCCAGCACTCCCATTGGGGGGAATTCACCCCTCCACTTT. This sequence encodes CASTPIGGNSPLHF.

This clone was found once. The rearrangement joins TRBV29-1 to TRBJ2-1; 7 bases fit TRBD2. The CDR3 sequence is 14 residues long. V was pared by 3 bases and J by 7 bases, with 9 bases of the junction left unmatched. Germline CDR1 and CDR2: SQVTM and ANQGSEA. The CDR3 here is CSVDGEGQENEQFF. CDR3 nucleotides: TGCAGCGTTGACGGGGAGGGCCAAGAGAATGAGCAGTTCTTC.

The genes are TRBV2 and TRBJ2-1; 10 nucleotides line up with TRBD2. CDR3 length: 17 amino acids. Germline V gene lookup returns CDR1 SNHLY and CDR2 FYNNEI. With 3 bases clipped from V and 0 bases from J, the junction kept 5 bases outside the gene matches. The CDR3: CASSDTSGVSSYNEQFF. As DNA, the CDR3 is TGTGCCAGCAGTGACACTAGCGGGGTGAGCTCCTACAATGAGCAGTTCTTC.

CDR3 coding DNA: TGTGCCAGCAGCTTATATGCAGTACCGAACACTGAAGCTTTCTTT. Amino acid sequence: CASSLYAVPNTEAFF. The chain carries TRBV7-3 and TRBJ1-1; D unresolved. The germline gives CDR1 SGHTA, CDR2 FQGTGA. The length of the CDR3 is 15 residues. Trimming took off 2 bases at V and 1 base at J, with 11 bases between the two ends.

The CDR3 DNA sequence: TGTGCCAGCAGCCCGACTAGCGATACCGGGGAGCTGTTTTTT. Translation gives CASSPTSDTGELFF. The V gene is TRBV11-3, the J gene TRBJ2-2; 8 bases line up with TRBD2. V gave up 5 bases and J gave up 5 bases; unmatched junction bases: 4. The germline gives CDR1 SGHNT, CDR2 YENEEA. CDR3 length equals 14 residues.

The chain joins TRBV2 to TRBJ2-6, with a possible D match to TRBD1 (5 bases). V lost 2 bases and J 2 bases, leaving 10 bases between the germline ends. From germline, CDR1 is SNHLY and CDR2 FYNNEI. CDR3 size: 16 residues. DNA for the CDR3: TGTGCCAGCAGTGAACGTCAAGGGGCTGGGGCCAACGTCCTGACTTTC. This codes for CASSERQGAGANVLTF.

The V gene is TRBV11-3, the J gene TRBJ2-1, with D perhaps TRBD2 (6 bases). The CDR3 is made up of 14 amino acids. V was shortened by 5 bases and J by 4 bases, with 12 bases between the two germline ends. The germline gives CDR1 SGHNT, CDR2 YENEEA. CDR3 bases: TGTGCCAGCAGCCCCATAGCGGCTTACAATGAGCAGTTCTTC. Protein product: CASSPIAAYNEQFF.

The chain is built from TRBV19 and TRBJ1-5; possibly TRBD1 for D (6 bases). The V gene lost 7 bases and the J gene lost 0 bases, with 19 bases spanning the gap. Germline CDR1 reads LNHDA; CDR2 reads SQIVND (reference sequence). The CDR3 covers 17 residues. The DNA for the CDR3 is TGTGCCAGTACCCGGTGGGGACAAACGTCTAGCAATCAGCCCCAGCATTTT. This encodes CASTRWGQTSSNQPQHF.

The chain couples TRBV2 to TRBJ1-5, with D possibly TRBD1 on 5 matching bases. The CDR3 has 15 residues. The V and J ends lost 4 bases and 2 bases respectively, with 12 bases between them. Germline CDR1 and CDR2: SNHLY and FYNNEI. CDR3 in DNA: TGTGCCAGCAGTGCCCAGGGTGGGGGCAATCAGCCCCAGCATTTT. Protein sequence: CASSAQGGGNQPQHF. Full variable domain (remainder filled in from reference TRBV2 and TRBJ1-5): EPEVTQTPSHQVTQMGQEVILRCVPISNHLYFYWYRQILGQKVEFLVSFYNNEISEKSEIFDDQFSVERPDGSNFTLKIRSTKLEDSAMYFCASSAQGGGNQPQHFGDGTRLSIL.

The CDR3 DNA is TGTGCCAGCGAGAGACGGGAGGCCTTCACTGAAGCTTTCTTT. Protein product: CASERREAFTEAFF. The chain carries TRBV9 and TRBJ1-1; D ambiguous. V was clipped by 7 bases and J by 4 bases, with 17 bases between them. The CDR3 loop spans 14 amino acids. CDR1 and CDR2 (germline): SGDLS, YYNGEE.

The rearrangement links TRBV14 to TRBJ2-1; D uncertain. The germline V gene encodes CDR1 SGHDN and CDR2 FVKESK. The length of the CDR3 is 12 residues. With 6 bases removed from V and 8 bases from J, the gap between germline ends came to 11 bases. In nucleotides, the CDR3 is TGTGCCAGCAGTTTCCTAGGCGATGAGCAGTTCTTC. The encoded protein is CASSFLGDEQFF.